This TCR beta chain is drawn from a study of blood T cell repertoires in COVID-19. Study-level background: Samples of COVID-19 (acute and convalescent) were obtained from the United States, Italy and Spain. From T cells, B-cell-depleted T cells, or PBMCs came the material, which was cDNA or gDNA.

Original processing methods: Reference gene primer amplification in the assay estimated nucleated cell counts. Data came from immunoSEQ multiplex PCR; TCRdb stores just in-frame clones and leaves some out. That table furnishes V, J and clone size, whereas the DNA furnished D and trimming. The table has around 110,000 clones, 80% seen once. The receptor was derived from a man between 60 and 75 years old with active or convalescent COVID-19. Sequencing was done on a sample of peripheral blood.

Here the CDR3 DNA reads TGTGCCAGCAGCTTCCCCGTGAGAATTGGAAACATTCAGTACTTC. The encoded protein is CASSFPVRIGNIQYF. The rearrangement links TRBV7-9 to TRBJ2-4; D ambiguous. Germline values: CDR1 SEHNR, CDR2 FQNEAQ (reference sequence). V was trimmed by 3 bases and J by 6 bases, leaving 15 bases between them. This CDR3 comprises 15 residues. Based on the CDR3 plus reference TRBV7-9 and TRBJ2-4, the full variable domain is DTGVSQNPRHKITKRGQNVTFRCDPISEHNRLYWYRQTLGQGPEFLTYFQNEAQLEKSRLLSDRFSAERPKGSFSTLEIQRTEQGDSAMYLCASSFPVRIGNIQYFGAGTRLSVL.